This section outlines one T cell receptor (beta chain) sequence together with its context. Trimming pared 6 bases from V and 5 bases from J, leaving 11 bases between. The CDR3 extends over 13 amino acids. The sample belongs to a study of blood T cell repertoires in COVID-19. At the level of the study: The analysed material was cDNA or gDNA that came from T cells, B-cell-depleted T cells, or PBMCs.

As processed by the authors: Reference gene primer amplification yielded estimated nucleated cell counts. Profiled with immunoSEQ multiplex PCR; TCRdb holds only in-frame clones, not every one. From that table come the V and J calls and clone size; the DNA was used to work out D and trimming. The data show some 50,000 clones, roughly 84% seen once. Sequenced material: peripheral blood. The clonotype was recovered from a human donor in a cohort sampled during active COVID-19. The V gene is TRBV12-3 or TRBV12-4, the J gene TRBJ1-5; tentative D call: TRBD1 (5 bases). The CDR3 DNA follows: TGTGCCAGCAGCAGTGACAGCCATCAGCCCCAGCATTTT. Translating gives CASSSDSHQPQHF.